This TCR beta chain was recorded in a study of cytomegalovirus exposure and HLA in healthy donors. Whole-study context: The early release's HLA-typed donors yielded approximately 82 million unique TCRs.

The PCR contained 60 Vbeta and 13 Jbeta primers. Profiled with immunoSEQ multiplex PCR; TCRdb holds only in-frame clones, not every one. The table records 120,000 or so clones, roughly four fifths of them present only once. Whole-study findings and limits: Later work found that TCR association rates differed between HLA loci; DRB1 had the most and HLA-C the fewest.

Points on this clone: The antigen remains unidentified.

Germline V CDR1 and CDR2: MNHEY, SVGAGI. Trimming left V 6 bases short and J 6 bases short, with 17 bases between. The CDR3 runs 14 residues. The donors (healthy individuals) were bone marrow donors. Sequenced input: PBMCs. The clonotype was recovered from a woman aged 40 to 50 in good health and CMV-seropositive. This chain uses TRBV6-5 with TRBJ2-5; TRBD2 might be the D (6 bases). The CDR3, as DNA: TGTGCCAGCAGCAGACGCCGGGAGCAGCAGACCCAGTACTTC. The encoded protein is CASSRRREQQTQYF.